The following is a T cell receptor (beta chain) sequence with its context. Profiled with immunoSEQ multiplex PCR; TCRdb holds only in-frame clones, not every one. The sample shows about 99,000 clones, about 88% of them seen only once. These data come from a study of T cell responses to AZD1222 COVID-19 vaccine. The source was peripheral blood, collected on day 0 of AZD1222 vaccination. The sequence was collected from an adult in good health.

DNA of the CDR3: TGTGCCAGCAGCTACCTGGGTACGCAGTATTTT. Protein: CASSYLGTQYF. This chain links TRBV5-4 with TRBJ2-3; D gene unclear. V was shortened by 3 bases and J by 8 bases, with 7 bases between the two germline ends. The CDR3 has 11 residues. In germline, CDR1 is SGHNT, CDR2 YYREEE (reference sequence).